The sequence of this T cell receptor (beta chain) was determined in a study of T cells in women clearing cervical HPV infection (dated by TCRdb to 2017 to 2018). For the study in its entirety: The cases were about 27 women with histologically confirmed HPV16-related CIN3 or worse, and 2 of these cases were invasive cancers. A median age of nearly 35 years was observed in cases versus approximately 40 in controls, and no significant differences in baseline characteristics were found. Cases and controls were matched on age within five years and on year of sample collection. Blood from cases was collected at the visit where the lesion was first found, while blood from controls was collected once the infection could no longer be detected. This exploratory proof-of-principle case-control study, nested within the Guanacaste HPV Natural History Study in Costa Rica, compared TCR repertoires among women with different cervical HPV16 outcomes. Among cases, blood sampling came a median of approximately 150 days after lesion detection, with an interquartile range of roughly 90 to 230 days. In the parent cohort, more than 8,500 women aged 18 or older were enrolled in Guanacaste, Costa Rica, during about 1992 to 1994 and then followed for approximately 7 years. Since HLA typing was available for only a few women, HLA type could not be ruled out as a confounder. The controls were some 23 women whose single incident HPV16 infection cleared within 12 months with no development of precancer or cancer. Five blinded duplicates per group were added as quality controls, so that about 60 samples were obtained: around 50 participants and around 10 replicates.

V drops 7 bases and J drops 0 bases, leaving 10 bases in between. The CDR3 numbers 13 residues from cysteine through phenylalanine. Of the CDR3's DNA, 30 bases were read; they are in frame from base 1. Looking up the germline V gene yields CDR1 SNHLY and CDR2 FYNNEI. On the study overall, not on this receptor specifically: Cases were distinguished from controls with an estimated AUC of approximately 0.8 by random forest classifiers combining richness and V gene abundances. Because of the cross-sectional design, the study could not determine whether the associations came before infection or resulted from infection, and neither effector/memory subsets nor HPV-specific T cells were isolated. Because the number of T cells in each sample was unknown, differences in richness could reflect differing T-cell content rather than repertoire biology. CIN3+ cases had significantly higher TCR repertoire richness than controls across sequencing depths, but evenness did not differ between the groups. Cases had lower TRBV6-7 relative abundance than controls (approximately 0.1% versus 0.16%; Bonferroni P = 0.0008).

Details on this clone: There is no known antigen for this receptor. The read ends 3 residues shy of where the CDR3 ends; the end is completed using the germline J gene.

Every participant had a single incident cervical HPV16 infection, and women with prevalent HPV16 infections were excluded. Cervical HPV DNA was detected with MY09/MY11 PCR, and genotyping was done by dot-blot hybridization. Fifteen mL of heparinized blood was centrifuged, after which the buffy coat was aliquoted, frozen at -30 degrees C, and then stored at -80 degrees C. Genomic DNA was extracted from buffy coat specimens using QIAGEN kits. TCR beta CDR3 regions were amplified by multiplex PCR using the immunoSEQ assay from an average of around 1.2 ug genomic DNA per sample. Primer bias was corrected in the assay by using a complete synthetic TCR repertoire to establish an amplification baseline. The amplicons were sequenced using the Illumina platform. In the authors' own workflow: Sequences were error-corrected by clustering with frequency ratios and a modified nearest-neighbor algorithm and were then analyzed in the immunoSEQ Analyzer with IMGT gene definitions. At each rarefaction depth, TCR richness and evenness were averaged over 20 rarefaction repeats, and samples with fewer sequences than the depth were excluded. Wilcoxon rank sum tests with FDR correction were used to compare V, D and J gene relative abundances between the groups. Blinded duplicates gave an intraclass correlation of 95.6% for TCR richness and an average of about 76% across over 65 gene segments. The immuneACCESS repertoire file appears here via TCRdb, limited to in-frame rearrangements. These files lack a portion of the clones; in checked studies, under half of the deficit traces to unresolved V genes, and the cause of the others is not known. V, J and clone size are taken as reported in that table, and D and trimming were inferred from the DNA itself. This sample's table lists approximately 35,000 clones. About 7.8% of the sample rests with the top ten.

This TCR came from a woman between 18 and 69 years old with a cervical HPV16 infection that either progressed to CIN3+ or cleared (not recorded which). Sequenced: blood buffy coat. The rearranged chain carries TRBV2 and TRBJ2-7; the D gene is not confidently resolved. The encoded CDR3 is CASIESRSYEQYF. The part of the CDR3 DNA that was read is TGTGCCAGCATTGAGTCTCGCTCCTACGAG.